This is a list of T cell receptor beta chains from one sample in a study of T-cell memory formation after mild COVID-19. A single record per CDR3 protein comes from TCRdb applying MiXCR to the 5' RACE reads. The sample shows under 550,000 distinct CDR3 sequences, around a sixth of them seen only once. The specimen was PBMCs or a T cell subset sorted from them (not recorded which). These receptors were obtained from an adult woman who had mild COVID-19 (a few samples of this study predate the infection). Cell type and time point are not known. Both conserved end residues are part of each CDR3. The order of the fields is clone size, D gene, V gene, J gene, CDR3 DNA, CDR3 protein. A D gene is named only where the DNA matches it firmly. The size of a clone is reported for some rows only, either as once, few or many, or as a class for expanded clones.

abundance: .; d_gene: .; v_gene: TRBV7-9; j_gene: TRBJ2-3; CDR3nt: TGTGCCAGCAGCGCGGGGACCTCGGGCGGCGATACGCAGTATTTT; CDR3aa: CASSAGTSGGDTQYF
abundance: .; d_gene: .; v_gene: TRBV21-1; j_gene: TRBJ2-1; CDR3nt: TGTGCCAGCAGCGGTATCAGGGAGTTCTTC; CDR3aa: CASSGIREFF
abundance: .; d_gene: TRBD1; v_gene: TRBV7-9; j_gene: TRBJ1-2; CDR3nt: TGTGCCAGCAGCTCAGTCTACTTATCAGGGGGGAAGACGGGCTACACCTTC; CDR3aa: CASSSVYLSGGKTGYTF
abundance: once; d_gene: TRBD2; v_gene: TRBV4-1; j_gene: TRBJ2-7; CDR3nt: TGCGCCAGCACCGCCCTGGTGGGACGCGGGACTAGCGGGGCCTACGAGCAGTACTTC; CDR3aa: CASTALVGRGTSGAYEQYF
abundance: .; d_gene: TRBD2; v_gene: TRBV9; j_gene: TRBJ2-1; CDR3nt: TGTGCCAGCAGCGTCCGGACTAGCGGGAGCGATGAGCAGTTCTTC; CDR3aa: CASSVRTSGSDEQFF
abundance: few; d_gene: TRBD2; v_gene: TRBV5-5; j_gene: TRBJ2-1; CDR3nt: TGTGCCAGCAGCACTGGCACTAGCGGGACCGCGTGGAATGAGCAGTTCTTC; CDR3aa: CASSTGTSGTAWNEQFF
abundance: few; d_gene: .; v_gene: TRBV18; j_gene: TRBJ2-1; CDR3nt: TGTGCCAGCTCACCAATAGGGTCGAGGGCGGACAATGAGCAGTTCTTC; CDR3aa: CASSPIGSRADNEQFF
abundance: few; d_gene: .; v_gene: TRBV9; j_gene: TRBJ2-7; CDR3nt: TGTGCCAGCAGCGAGGGCCTACTATACGAGCAGTACTTC; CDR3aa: CASSEGLLYEQYF
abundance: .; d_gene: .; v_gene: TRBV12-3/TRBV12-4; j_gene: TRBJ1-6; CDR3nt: TGTGCCAGCAGTTTGGCAGGGGAGTCTTCACCCCTCCACTTT; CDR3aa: CASSLAGESSPLHF
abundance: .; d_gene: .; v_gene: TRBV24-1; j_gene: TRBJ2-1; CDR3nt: TGTGCCACCAGTGAGCGGGGCAAGAGCAATGAGCAGTTCTTC; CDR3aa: CATSERGKSNEQFF
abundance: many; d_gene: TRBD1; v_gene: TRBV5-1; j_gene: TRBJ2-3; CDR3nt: TGCGCCAGCAGCTTGGCCGGCAGGGGGCTCCCAGATACGCAGTATTTT; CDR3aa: CASSLAGRGLPDTQYF
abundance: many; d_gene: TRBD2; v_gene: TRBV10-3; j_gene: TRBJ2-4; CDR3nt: TGTGCCATCAGTGAGCGGGAGGAGGGCAAAAACATTCAGTACTTC; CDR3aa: CAISEREEGKNIQYF
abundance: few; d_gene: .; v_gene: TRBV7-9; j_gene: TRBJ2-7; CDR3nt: TGTGCCAGCAGGGCCGGGACGGTGGATATCAAGCAGTACTTC; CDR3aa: CASRAGTVDIKQYF
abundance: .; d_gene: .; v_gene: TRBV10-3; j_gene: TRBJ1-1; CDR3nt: TGTGCCATCAGTGAGTCAAGGGGATGGAACACTGAAGCTTTCTTT; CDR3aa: CAISESRGWNTEAFF
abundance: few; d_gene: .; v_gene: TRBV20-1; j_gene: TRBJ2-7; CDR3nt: TGCAGTGCTAGAGATGGAGGGGAAAGGTACGAGCAGTACTTC; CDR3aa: CSARDGGERYEQYF
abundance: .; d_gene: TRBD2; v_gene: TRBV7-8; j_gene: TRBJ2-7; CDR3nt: TGTGCCAGCAGCTTAGTGCCAGCGGGGGAATACGAGCAGTACTTC; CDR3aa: CASSLVPAGEYEQYF
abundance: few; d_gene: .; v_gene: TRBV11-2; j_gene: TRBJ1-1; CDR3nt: TGTGCCAGCAGATCAGTGACGGGCGCAGGGACGGCTTTCTTT; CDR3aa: CASRSVTGAGTAFF
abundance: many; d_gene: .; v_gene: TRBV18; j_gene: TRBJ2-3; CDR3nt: TGTGCCAGCTCATCCGAAACCATGGGACCAACAGATACGCAGTATTTT; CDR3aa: CASSSETMGPTDTQYF
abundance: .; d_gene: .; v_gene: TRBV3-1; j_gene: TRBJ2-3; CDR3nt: TGTGCCAGCAGCCAAGAGGCAGAGAATACGCAGTATTTT; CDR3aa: CASSQEAENTQYF
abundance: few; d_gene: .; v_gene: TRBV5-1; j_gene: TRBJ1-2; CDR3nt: TGCGCCAGCAGCTTGGAAGGGGCAGGGGTCGGCTACACCTTC; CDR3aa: CASSLEGAGVGYTF
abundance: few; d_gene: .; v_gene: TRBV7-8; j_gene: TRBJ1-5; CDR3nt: TGTGCCAGCAGCCAGGAGGGTTCCAATCAGCCCCAGCATTTT; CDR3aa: CASSQEGSNQPQHF
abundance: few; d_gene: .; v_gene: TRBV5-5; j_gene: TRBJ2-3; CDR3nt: TGTGCCAGCAGCTTCCAAGCGGCGTCTATCACAGATACGCAGTATTTT; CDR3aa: CASSFQAASITDTQYF
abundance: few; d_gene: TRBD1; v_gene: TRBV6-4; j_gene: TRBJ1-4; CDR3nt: TGTGCCAGCCCGACAGGGACGGTAACTAATGAAAAACTGTTTTTT; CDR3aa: CASPTGTVTNEKLFF
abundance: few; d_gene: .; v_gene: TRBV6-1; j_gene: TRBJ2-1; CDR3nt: TGTGCCAGAAGTGAAGTTATATCGCAGTTCTTC; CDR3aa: CARSEVISQFF
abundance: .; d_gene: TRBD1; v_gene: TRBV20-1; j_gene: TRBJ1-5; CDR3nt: TGCAGTGCTAGAGGCACAGGGGAGGGCGATCAGCCCCAGCATTTT; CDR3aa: CSARGTGEGDQPQHF
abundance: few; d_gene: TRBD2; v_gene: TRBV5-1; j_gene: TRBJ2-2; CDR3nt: TGCGCCAGCAGGCTCAGCGGGAGGGCCCGCACCGGGGAGCTGTTTTTT; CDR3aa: CASRLSGRARTGELFF
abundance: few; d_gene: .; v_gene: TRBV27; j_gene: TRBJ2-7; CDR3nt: TGTGCCACCCGCGGAGGGGTTAGTTACGAGCAGTACTTC; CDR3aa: CATRGGVSYEQYF
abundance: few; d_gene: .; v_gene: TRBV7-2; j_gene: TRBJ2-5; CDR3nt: TGTGCCAGCAGCTTAGAGGCCGGGGCCGGGTCGCCCCAGTACTTC; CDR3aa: CASSLEAGAGSPQYF
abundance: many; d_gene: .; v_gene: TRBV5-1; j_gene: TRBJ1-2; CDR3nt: TGCGCCAGCAGCTTGGGGGACGGTGGCTACACCTTC; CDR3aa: CASSLGDGGYTF
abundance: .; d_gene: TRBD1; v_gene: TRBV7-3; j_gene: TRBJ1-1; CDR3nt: TGTGCCAGCAGCTCCCAGGGGGCAGGGACGAACACTGAAGCTTTCTTT; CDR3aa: CASSSQGAGTNTEAFF
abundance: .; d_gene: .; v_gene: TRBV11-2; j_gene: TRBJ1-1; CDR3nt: TGTGCCAGCAGCTCCATGGGGGCTCGGCAGACTGAAGCTTTCTTT; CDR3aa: CASSSMGARQTEAFF
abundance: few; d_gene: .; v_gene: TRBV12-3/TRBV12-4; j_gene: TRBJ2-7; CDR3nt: TGTGCCAGCACACAGGGATCCTACGAGCAGTACTTC; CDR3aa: CASTQGSYEQYF
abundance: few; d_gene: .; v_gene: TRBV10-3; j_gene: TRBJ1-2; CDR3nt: TGTGCCATCAGCGGAACCTCAGGTGGTAATGGCTACACCTTC; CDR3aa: CAISGTSGGNGYTF
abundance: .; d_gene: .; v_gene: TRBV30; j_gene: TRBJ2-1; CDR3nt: TGTGCCTGGACTGGCGGGGGCCCTGAGCAGTTCTTC; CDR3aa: CAWTGGGPEQFF
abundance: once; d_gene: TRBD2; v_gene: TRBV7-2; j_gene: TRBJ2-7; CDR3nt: TGTGCCAGCAGCCAGGGGCTAGCGGGAGAAAGGGCTCGGTACTTC; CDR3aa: CASSQGLAGERARYF
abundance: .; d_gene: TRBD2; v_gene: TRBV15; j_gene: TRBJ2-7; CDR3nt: TGTGCCACCAGCAGAACGGGGGGACCTCGCTATACCTACGAGCAGTACTTC; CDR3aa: CATSRTGGPRYTYEQYF
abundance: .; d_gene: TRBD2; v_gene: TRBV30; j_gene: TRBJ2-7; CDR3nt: TGTGCCTGCTCGGCTAGCGGATACTACGAGCAGTACTTC; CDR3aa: CACSASGYYEQYF
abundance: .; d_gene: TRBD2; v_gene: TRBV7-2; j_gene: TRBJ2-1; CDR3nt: TGTGCCAGCAGCCTAGCGGGAGGTCAGGCGGATGAGCAGTTCTTC; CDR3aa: CASSLAGGQADEQFF
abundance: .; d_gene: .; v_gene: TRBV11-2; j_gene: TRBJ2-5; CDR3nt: TGTGCCAGCAGCTTACGGGGGGCACGTCAGGAGACCCAGTACTTC; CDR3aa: CASSLRGARQETQYF
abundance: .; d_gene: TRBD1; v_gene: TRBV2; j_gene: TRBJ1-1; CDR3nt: TGTGCCAGCAGTGTTCGGGACAGGTTTATGAACACTGAAGCTTTCTTT; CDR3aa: CASSVRDRFMNTEAFF
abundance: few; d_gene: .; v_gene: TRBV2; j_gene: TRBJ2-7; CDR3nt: TGTGCCAGCAGTGAAGGAAAGATTTCCTACGAGCAGTACTTC; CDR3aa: CASSEGKISYEQYF